This T cell receptor (beta chain) appears in the sequencing data of a study of shared clonotypes between healthy human individuals. To note about this clone: What it binds is not known.

CD45RO-negative, CCR7-positively selected cells formed the naive CD8 fraction, excluding terminally differentiated effector memory CD45RA+ cells. Study-level points and caveats: Naive subsets generally exceeded memory subsets in estimated richness. Specimens sampled were limited to blood, with tissue repertoires likely differing.

Deep was the level used in running the assay. The sorted-subset replicate PCRs were given around 200 ng DNA, which is 30,000 to 35,000 T cell genomes. Profiled with immunoSEQ multiplex PCR; TCRdb holds only in-frame clones, not every one. The sample records fewer than 1 million clones, roughly 96% being singletons. The source material was naive CD8+ T cells sorted from blood. This clonotype originated in a man under 40 in good health.

The CDR3 DNA reads as TGTGCCAGCAGTTATGGGACAGGGCGTCAGCCCCAGCATTTT. This encodes CASSYGTGRQPQHF. V gene TRBV5-6 combines with J gene TRBJ1-5; 9 nucleotides align to TRBD1. V shed 5 bases and J 6 bases; nucleotides not matched to a gene: 6. Germline CDR1 and CDR2: SGHDT and YYEEEE. This CDR3 has 14 residues.